What follows are 30 T cell receptor beta chains derived from one specimen sequenced in a study of blood T cell repertoires in COVID-19. Sequenced by immunoSEQ multiplex PCR; TCRdb stores in-frame clones only, minus some. This sample carries about 200,000 clones, roughly nine tenths of them seen once, and the ten largest clones take about 0.72%. The specimen sequenced was peripheral blood. The receptors shown here come from a woman in her seventies with acute or convalescent COVID-19.

Here the CDR3 DNA reads TGTGCCAGCAGCTTGCAGGGGTTTTCCTCAGTGGGGGAGCTGTTTTTT. Protein: CASSLQGFSSVGELFF. The rearrangement links TRBV5-6 to TRBJ2-2; D may be TRBD1 (6 bases). Germline assignment: CDR1 SGHDT and CDR2 YYEEEE. The germline V and J ends were trimmed by 1 base and 8 bases, with 18 bases remaining between them. The CDR3 length is 16 residues.

J is TRBJ2-7 and V is TRBV5-1; 9 nucleotides align to TRBD1. The CDR3 spans 14 residues. V was clipped by 7 bases and J by 0 bases; unmatched bases: 5. Germline CDR1 reads SGHRS; CDR2 reads YFSETQ. The CDR3 reads CASGKTGGSYEQYF. The DNA of the CDR3 is TGCGCCAGCGGAAAGACAGGGGGCTCCTACGAGCAGTACTTC.

The gene calls are TRBV6-5 and TRBJ2-4; 7 bases align to TRBD2. V lost 5 bases and J lost 8; bases outside the gene matches: 3. Germline V gene lookup returns CDR1 MNHEY and CDR2 SVGAGI. The CDR3 sequence is 12 residues long. The CDR3 loop reads CASSPRGDIQYF. In nucleotides, the CDR3 is TGTGCCAGCAGTCCTCGGGGGGACATTCAGTACTTC.

The CDR3 DNA sequence: TGTGCCAGCAGCGCGCTAGCGGGAGGGGACAACGAGCAGTACTTC. This translates into CASSALAGGDNEQYF. The chain has TRBV7-3 and TRBJ2-7, with TRBD2 matching 12 bases. Germline CDR1 is SGHTA and CDR2 is FQGTGA. J was trimmed by 5 bases and V by 5 bases; bases with no gene match: 7. There are 15 residues in the CDR3. Using reference TRBV7-3 and TRBJ2-7 for the parts outside the CDR3, the full variable domain is GAGVSQTPSNKVTEKGKYVELRCDPISGHTALYWYRQSLGQGPEFLIYFQGTGAADDSGLPNDRFFAVRPEGSVSTLKIQRTERGDSAVYLCASSALAGGDNEQYFGPGTRLTVT.

The rearrangement uses TRBV4-3 and TRBJ1-1, with D maybe TRBD1 (5 bases). V lost 4 bases and J lost 1, with 13 bases in between. There are 15 residues in the CDR3. Per germline, CDR1 LGHNA and CDR2 YSLEER. In DNA, the CDR3 is TGCGCCAGCAGCCGGGCAGACAGAGCGAACACTGAAGCTTTCTTT. Encoded protein: CASSRADRANTEAFF.

The V gene is TRBV11-2, the J gene TRBJ1-1; the match to TRBD1 covers 7 bases. This CDR3 spans 14 amino acids. With 3 bases clipped from V and 2 bases from J, the junction kept 3 bases outside the gene matches. Germline CDR1 reads SGHAT; CDR2 reads FQNNGV. The DNA for the CDR3 is TGTGCCAGCAGCTTTGGGACAGTCAACACTGAAGCTTTCTTT. It encodes CASSFGTVNTEAFF.

The chain joins TRBV7-2 to TRBJ2-2; D perhaps matches TRBD1 (6 bases). The CDR3 loop spans 12 amino acids. Per germline, CDR1 SGHTA and CDR2 FQGNSA. The germline V and J ends were trimmed by 5 bases and 6 bases, with 7 bases remaining between them. The CDR3 sequence: CASSNRAGELFF. CDR3 in DNA: TGTGCCAGCAGCAACAGGGCCGGGGAGCTGTTTTTT.

The genes are TRBV5-1 and TRBJ2-5, with 8 positions matching TRBD1. The CDR3 runs to 16 residues. V trimming: 0 bases; J trimming: 1 base; junction bases outside the gene matches: 5. The germline V gene has CDR1 SGHRS and CDR2 YFSETQ. CDR3 in DNA: TGCGCCAGCAGCTTGGCTCTCACAGGGGGCCAAGAGACCCAGTACTTC. Translating it yields CASSLALTGGQETQYF.

The V and J genes are TRBV18 and TRBJ1-2; tentative D call: TRBD1 (5 bases). This CDR3 has 14 amino acids. Trimming removed 1 base at V and 2 bases at J, with 8 bases between. Looked up from germline, CDR1 is KGHSH and CDR2 is LQKENI. The CDR3 region is CASSPQGYNYGYTF. In nucleotides, the CDR3 is TGTGCCAGCTCACCACAGGGGTACAACTATGGCTACACCTTC.

The chain couples TRBV10-1 to TRBJ2-7; D may be TRBD2 (6 bases). V lost 3 bases, J lost 0 bases, and 9 bases lay in between. This CDR3 comprises 14 residues. Germline V gene sequence: CDR1 WNHNN, CDR2 SYGVQD (reference sequence). CDR3 region: CASSEGGISYEQYF. Here the CDR3 DNA reads TGCGCCAGCAGTGAAGGAGGGATCTCCTACGAGCAGTACTTC.

This chain joins TRBV11-2 and TRBJ2-3, with D tentatively TRBD2 (5 bases). There are 15 residues in the CDR3. The germline V and J ends were trimmed by 3 bases and 4 bases, with 14 bases remaining between them. Per germline, CDR1 SGHAT and CDR2 FQNNGV. The CDR3 region is CASSLAGSRSDTQYF. CDR3 bases: TGTGCCAGCAGCTTGGCGGGTAGTAGATCAGATACGCAGTATTTT.

V gene TRBV15 combines with J gene TRBJ2-7; TRBD1 is a possible D gene (6 bases). The V gene's germline CDR1 is LNHNV and CDR2 YYDKDF (reference sequence). The V end lost 0 bases, the J end lost 3 bases, and 12 bases lay between the germline ends. This CDR3 has 15 residues. CDR3 bases: TGTGCCACCAGCAGAGATGGTAGGGGGTTCTACGAGCAGTACTTC. As protein: CATSRDGRGFYEQYF.

The chain carries TRBV28 and TRBJ2-1; 7 nucleotides align to TRBD2. V gave up 1 base and J gave up 7 bases; unmatched junction bases: 1. Per the germline V gene, CDR1 is MDHEN and CDR2 is SYDVKM. CDR3 size: 13 residues. The CDR3 protein is CASSLSGGNEQFF. The CDR3 bases are TGTGCCAGCAGTTTATCGGGGGGAAATGAGCAGTTCTTC.

The chain has TRBV3-1 (or the pseudogene TRBV3-2) and TRBJ2-1; D uncertain. Germline CDR1 is LGHDT and CDR2 is YNNKEL (reference sequence). The V end lost 3 bases, the J end lost 6 bases, and 9 bases lay between the germline ends. This CDR3 comprises 13 residues. In nucleotides, the CDR3 is TGTGCCAGCAGCCATTATTCCGGCAATGAGCAGTTCTTC. This codes for CASSHYSGNEQFF.

The genes are TRBV19 and TRBJ1-5; 9 nucleotides match TRBD1. This CDR3 has 17 residues. Germline V gene sequence: CDR1 LNHDA, CDR2 SQIVND (reference sequence). The ends lost 4 bases at V and 0 bases at J; junction bases unmatched: 7. The CDR3 DNA reads TGTGCCAGTAGTAGGGACAGGGTAGGTGGTAGCAATCAGCCCCAGCATTTT. Translated: CASSRDRVGGSNQPQHF.

The genes are TRBV5-1 and TRBJ2-3; TRBD2 agrees at 10 bases. In germline, CDR1 is SGHRS, CDR2 YFSETQ. J gave up 6 bases and V 2 bases, and 9 bases lay outside the gene matches. CDR3 length: 16 amino acids. Here the CDR3 reads CASSLSAGGAMDTQYF. The CDR3 DNA reads TGCGCCAGCAGCTTATCAGCGGGGGGGGCGATGGATACGCAGTATTTT.

The count of this clone is one. CDR3 loop: CASSLGTYSGNTIYF. The DNA for the CDR3 is TGCGCCAGCAGCCTAGGGACTTACTCTGGAAACACCATATATTTT. The J gene is TRBJ1-3, the V gene TRBV4-1; tentative D call: TRBD1 (5 bases). Trimming took off 4 bases at V and 0 bases at J, with 10 bases between the two ends. The germline V gene encodes CDR1 MGHRA and CDR2 YSYEKL. CDR3 length: 15 amino acids.

As for this clone: The same CDR3 also results from other DNA sequences found in this sample. The CDR3: CASSLGQLSYEQYF. The CDR3 DNA sequence: TGCGCCAGCAGCTTAGGACAGCTATCCTACGAGCAGTACTTC. This chain connects TRBV5-1 to TRBJ2-7; the D gene is possibly TRBD1 (6 bases). CDR3 length: 14 amino acids. Trimming left V 2 bases short and J 1 base short, with 10 bases between. From germline, CDR1 is SGHRS and CDR2 YFSETQ.

V is TRBV5-1 and J is TRBJ1-1; no firm D call. The germline gives CDR1 SGHRS, CDR2 YFSETQ. V lost 2 bases, J lost 2 bases, and 7 bases lay in between. This CDR3 has 13 residues. CDR3 nucleotides: TGCGCCAGCAGCTTCTCCTTCAACACTGAAGCTTTCTTT. It encodes CASSFSFNTEAFF.

V gene TRBV19 combines with J gene TRBJ2-7, with D possibly being TRBD2 (6 bases). CDR1 and CDR2 from the germline V gene are LNHDA and SQIVND (reference sequence). This CDR3 is built from 14 residues. Deletions cut 4 bases from V and 2 bases from J, with 12 bases between. The CDR3 coding sequence is TGTGCCAGTAGTAACCGGGACTGGGCCTACGAGCAGTACTTC. It codes for CASSNRDWAYEQYF.

V and J are TRBV5-1 and TRBJ2-7; 9 bases fit TRBD2. Per germline, CDR1 SGHRS and CDR2 YFSETQ. The CDR3 loop spans 15 amino acids. J gave up 7 bases and V 3 bases, and 11 bases lay outside the gene matches. DNA of the CDR3: TGCGCCAGCAGCTCAATTAGCGGGGGATCACGGGAGCAGTACTTC. Its protein product is CASSSISGGSREQYF.

The genes are TRBV5-1 and TRBJ2-5; 12 positions agree with TRBD2. J was trimmed by 3 bases and V by 4 bases; bases with no gene match: 10. CDR3 length equals 17 residues. From germline, CDR1 is SGHRS and CDR2 YFSETQ. CDR3 in DNA: TGCGCCAGCAGCATTCCGACTAGCGGGGGATTAGAAGAGACCCAGTACTTC. Its translation is CASSIPTSGGLEETQYF.

The gene calls are TRBV3-1 (or the pseudogene TRBV3-2) and TRBJ2-6; 12 positions match TRBD2. The V gene's germline CDR1 is LGHDT and CDR2 YNNKEL (reference sequence). Losses at the gene ends were 4 bases for V and 0 bases for J; bases not matched to a gene: 4. The CDR3 sequence is 18 residues long. CDR3 amino acids: CASSPWTSGVSGANVLTF. In DNA, the CDR3 is TGTGCCAGCAGCCCCTGGACTAGCGGGGTCTCTGGGGCCAACGTCCTGACTTTC.

The rearrangement links TRBV6-5 to TRBJ2-2; 9 nucleotides align to TRBD1. Germline CDR1 and CDR2: MNHEY and SVGAGI. The CDR3 runs to 15 residues. Unmatched junction bases numbered 3, after V lost 7 bases and J lost 0 bases. Written as DNA, the CDR3 is TGTGCCAGCACCCGACAGGGGGCGAACACCGGGGAGCTGTTTTTT. Encoded protein: CASTRQGANTGELFF.

The chain combines TRBV18 with TRBJ2-7, with 8 bases aligning to TRBD1. V gave up 3 bases and J gave up 3 bases; unmatched junction bases: 7. CDR3 size: 15 residues. Germline CDR1 is KGHSH and CDR2 is LQKENI. In nucleotides, the CDR3 is TGTGCCAGCTCACCGGCCGGGACAGGTTTCTACGAGCAGTACTTC. Its protein product is CASSPAGTGFYEQYF.

The sample holds one count of this clone. The J gene is TRBJ2-7, the V gene TRBV6-2 or TRBV6-3; TRBD2 might be the D (6 bases). CDR1 is MNHEY and CDR2 is SVGEGT in the germline V gene. V was cut by 5 bases and J by 7 bases, with 18 bases left in between. This CDR3 has 14 residues. The CDR3 sequence is CASSGLPRAWEQYF. Written as DNA, the CDR3 is TGTGCCAGCAGTGGACTACCGCGGGCTTGGGAGCAGTACTTC.

This clone was seen only once. This chain connects TRBV11-2 to TRBJ2-2; no reliable D call. This CDR3 spans 13 amino acids. With 1 base removed from V and 6 bases from J, the gap between germline ends came to 6 bases. Per the germline V gene, CDR1 is SGHAT and CDR2 is FQNNGV. DNA of the CDR3: TGTGCCAGCAGCTTAGCGGGTGCCGGGGAGCTGTTTTTT. Residues: CASSLAGAGELFF.

The chain recombines TRBV10-3 with TRBJ2-2; D is unresolved. Germline V CDR1 and CDR2: ENHRY, SYGVKD. This CDR3 region has 14 residues. V gave up 0 bases and J gave up 2 bases, with 4 bases separating them. CDR3 bases: TGTGCCATCAGTGAGTCGCGAAACACCGGGGAGCTGTTTTTT. Amino acid sequence: CAISESRNTGELFF.

This chain connects TRBV29-1 to TRBJ2-7, with TRBD2 identical over 7 bases. The V gene's germline CDR1 is SQVTM and CDR2 ANQGSEA. The CDR3 is 15 residues long. J was trimmed by 1 base and V by 8 bases; bases with no gene match: 14. The CDR3 DNA follows: TGCAGCTTTCGTGGGGGGGGAGACAGTTCCTACGAGCAGTACTTC. This encodes CSFRGGGDSSYEQYF.

This clone was observed a few times. V and J are TRBV7-9 and TRBJ2-7; 8 bases are a match to TRBD2. The V segment lost 0 bases and the J segment 1 base; nucleotides outside the gene matches: 5. CDR1 and CDR2 from the germline V gene are SEHNR and FQNEAQ (reference sequence). The length of the CDR3 is 16 residues. The CDR3: CASSLAIGGESYEQYF. CDR3 in DNA: TGTGCCAGCAGCTTAGCGATCGGGGGGGAGTCCTACGAGCAGTACTTC.